This T cell receptor beta chain was identified during a study of cytomegalovirus exposure and HLA in healthy donors. CDR3 length: 18 residues. CDR1 is MGHRA and CDR2 is YSYEKL in the germline V gene. For this clone: Its specificity is not known. Mismatch with germline at one junction end may stem from a read error. Other nucleotide sequences from this sample produce the same CDR3.

Study outcomes and limitations: The authors later found HLA-associated TCR beta chains more clonally expanded than equally common others.

13 Jbeta primers and 60 Vbeta primers were used for the PCR. TCRdb keeps only in-frame clones here, not all; method: immunoSEQ multiplex PCR. The sample lists some 200,000 clones; around 80% were seen once. The specimen was PBMCs. The V call is TRBV4-1, the J call TRBJ2-3; possibly TRBD1 or TRBD2 for D (7 bases each). The TCR originated in a woman aged 18 to 35 in good health and CMV-seronegative. The CDR3 sequence: CASSQGGVLARSTDTQYF. DNA for the CDR3: TGCGCTAGCAGCCAGGGGGGGGTCCTGGCGAGGAGCACAGATACGCAGTATTTT.